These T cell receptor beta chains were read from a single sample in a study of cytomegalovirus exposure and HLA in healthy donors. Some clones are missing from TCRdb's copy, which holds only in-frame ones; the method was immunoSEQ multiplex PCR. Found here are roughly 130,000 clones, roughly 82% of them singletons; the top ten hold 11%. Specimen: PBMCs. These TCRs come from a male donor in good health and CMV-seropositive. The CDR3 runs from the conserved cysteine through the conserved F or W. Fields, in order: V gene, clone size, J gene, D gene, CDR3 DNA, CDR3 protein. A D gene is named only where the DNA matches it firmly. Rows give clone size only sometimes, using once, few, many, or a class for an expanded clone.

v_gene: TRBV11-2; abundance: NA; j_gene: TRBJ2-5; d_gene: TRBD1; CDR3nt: TGTGCCAGCAGCAGACGTACCCGAGCAGGGGGCGCGGAGACCCAGTACTTC; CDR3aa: CASSRRTRAGGAETQYF
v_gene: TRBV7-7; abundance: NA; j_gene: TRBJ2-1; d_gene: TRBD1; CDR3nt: TGTGCTAGCAGCAGTGGACAGGACCCCTCCTACAATGAGCAGTTCTTC; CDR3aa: CASSSGQDPSYNEQFF
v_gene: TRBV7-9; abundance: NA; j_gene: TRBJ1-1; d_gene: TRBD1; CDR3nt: TGTGCCAGCAGCCAAAGGGGACAGGTCGACACTGAAGCTTTCTTT; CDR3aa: CASSQRGQVDTEAFF
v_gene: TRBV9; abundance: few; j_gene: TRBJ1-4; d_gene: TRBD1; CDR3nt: TGTGCCAGCACCCGAGACAGGGGGCTGAGTATATGTGGTAATGAAAAACTGTTTTTT; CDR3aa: CASTRDRGLSICGNEKLFF
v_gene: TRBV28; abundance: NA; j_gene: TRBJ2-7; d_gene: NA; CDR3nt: TGTGCCAGCAGTTTGCGGGCAGCGTACGAGCAGTACTTC; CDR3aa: CASSLRAAYEQYF
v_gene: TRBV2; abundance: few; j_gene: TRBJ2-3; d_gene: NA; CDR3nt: TGTGCCTGTAAAGAGGGGGGCACAGATACGCAGTATTTT; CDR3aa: CACKEGGTDTQYF
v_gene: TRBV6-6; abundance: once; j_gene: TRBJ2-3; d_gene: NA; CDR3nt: TGTGCCAGCAGTTACAAGCGAGATACGCAGTATTTT; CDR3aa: CASSYKRDTQYF
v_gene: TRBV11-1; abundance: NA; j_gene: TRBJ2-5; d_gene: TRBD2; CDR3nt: TGTGCCAGCAGCTTAGGTGGGACTAGCGGGAGGCAAGAGACCCAGTACTTC; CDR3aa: CASSLGGTSGRQETQYF
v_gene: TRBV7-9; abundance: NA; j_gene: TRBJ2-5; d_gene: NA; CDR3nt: TGTTCCAGCAGGGCAGAAGAGACCCAGTACTTC; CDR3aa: CSSRAEETQYF
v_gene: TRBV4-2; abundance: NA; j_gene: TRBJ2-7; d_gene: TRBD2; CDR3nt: TGTGCCAGCAGCCAAGATGTCGCTAGCGGGAGGCAACAGTACTTC; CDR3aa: CASSQDVASGRQQYF
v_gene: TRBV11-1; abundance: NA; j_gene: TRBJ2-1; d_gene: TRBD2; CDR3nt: TGTGCCAGCAGCTCCGAGCGGGGGAACAATGAGCAGTTCTTC; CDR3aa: CASSSERGNNEQFF
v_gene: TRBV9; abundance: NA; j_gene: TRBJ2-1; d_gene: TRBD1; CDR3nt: TGTGCCAGCAGCGGGGGACAGACCTCCTACAATGAGCAGTTCTTC; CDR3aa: CASSGGQTSYNEQFF
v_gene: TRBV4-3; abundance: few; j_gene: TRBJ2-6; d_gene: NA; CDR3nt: TGCGCCAGCAGCCATGCAAATTCAGTATCTTTCGGGGCCAACGTCCTGACTTTC; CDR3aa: CASSHANSVSFGANVLTF
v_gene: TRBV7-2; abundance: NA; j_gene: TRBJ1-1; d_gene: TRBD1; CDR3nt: TGTGCCAGCAGCCCCCTCCGGGACAGTATGATTAAGACTGAAGCTTTCTTT; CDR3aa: CASSPLRDSMIKTEAFF
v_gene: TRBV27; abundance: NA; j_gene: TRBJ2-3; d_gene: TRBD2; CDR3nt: TGTGCCAGCAGTTTAGGGACTAGCGGGAGCACAGATACGCAGTATTTT; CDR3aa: CASSLGTSGSTDTQYF
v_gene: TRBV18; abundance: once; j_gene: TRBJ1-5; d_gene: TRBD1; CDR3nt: TGTGCCAGCTCCCTCAGGGGGAAAGACCAGCCCCAGCATTTT; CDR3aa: CASSLRGKDQPQHF
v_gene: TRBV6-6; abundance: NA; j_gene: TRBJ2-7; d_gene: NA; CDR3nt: TGTGCCAGCAGTTACTCCCAGCGGGTCTACGAGCAGTACTTC; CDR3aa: CASSYSQRVYEQYF
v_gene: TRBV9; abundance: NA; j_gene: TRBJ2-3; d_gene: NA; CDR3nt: TGTGCCAGCAGCGTAGGGGGCGGAGCCCCCCCAGATACGCAGTATTTT; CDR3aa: CASSVGGGAPPDTQYF
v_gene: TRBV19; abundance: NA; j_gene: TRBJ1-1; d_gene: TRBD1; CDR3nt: TGTGCCAGTAGTATCCCCCACAGGGGGAGTGGCCTGAACACTGAAGCTTTCTTT; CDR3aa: CASSIPHRGSGLNTEAFF
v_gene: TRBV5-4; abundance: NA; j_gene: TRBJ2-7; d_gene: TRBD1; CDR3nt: TGTGCCACCGCCGGGACAGGGCTCTCCGAGCAGTACTTC; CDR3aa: CATAGTGLSEQYF
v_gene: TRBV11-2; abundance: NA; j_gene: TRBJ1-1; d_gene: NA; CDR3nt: TGTGCCAGCAGCTTGACAGATACGAACACTGAAGCTTTCTTT; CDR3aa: CASSLTDTNTEAFF
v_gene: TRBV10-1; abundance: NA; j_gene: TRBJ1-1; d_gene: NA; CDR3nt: TGCGCCCCCCCCGGCGGGGCGAACACTGAAGCTTTCTTT; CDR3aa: CAPPGGANTEAFF
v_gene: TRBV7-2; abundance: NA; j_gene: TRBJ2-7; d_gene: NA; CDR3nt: TGTGCCAGCAGCTTAGGAGGGAGTCTAAGCGAGCAGTACTTC; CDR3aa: CASSLGGSLSEQYF
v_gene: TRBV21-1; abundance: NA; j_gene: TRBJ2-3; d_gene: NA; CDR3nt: TGTGCCAGCACCCAAACGTGGCGGCTCGGGGATACGCAGTATTTT; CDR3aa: CASTQTWRLGDTQYF
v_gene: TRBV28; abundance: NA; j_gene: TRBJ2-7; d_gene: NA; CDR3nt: TGTGCCAGCAGTTTAAGTACGGGGAGTTCTTCCTACGAGCAGTACTTC; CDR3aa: CASSLSTGSSSYEQYF
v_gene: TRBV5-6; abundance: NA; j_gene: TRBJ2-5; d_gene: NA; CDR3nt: TGTGCCAGCAGCTCCCCGACAGAGGAGACCCAGTACTTC; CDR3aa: CASSSPTEETQYF
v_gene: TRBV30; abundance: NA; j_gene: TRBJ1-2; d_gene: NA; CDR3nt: TGTGCCTGGAGTGTACAGGTCCGCTATGGCTACACCTTC; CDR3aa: CAWSVQVRYGYTF
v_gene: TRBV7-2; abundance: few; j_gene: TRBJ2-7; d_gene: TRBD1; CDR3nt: TGTGCCAGCAGCGTTACAGGGGGCGCGGTCGAGCAGTACTTC; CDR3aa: CASSVTGGAVEQYF
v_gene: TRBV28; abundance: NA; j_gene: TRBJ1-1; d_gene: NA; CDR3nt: TGTGCCAGCAGTTTAGGTGGGCTAAACACTGAAGCTTTCTTT; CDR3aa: CASSLGGLNTEAFF
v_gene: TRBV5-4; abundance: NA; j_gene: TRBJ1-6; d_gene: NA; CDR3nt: TGTGCCAGCAGCGGCGACAGTTATAATTCACCCCTCCACTTT; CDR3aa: CASSGDSYNSPLHF
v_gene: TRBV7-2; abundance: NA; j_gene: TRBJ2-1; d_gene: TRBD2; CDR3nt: TGTGCCAGCAGCCGGGGACTAGCGGGGGGGGACAATGAGCAGTTCTTC; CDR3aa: CASSRGLAGGDNEQFF
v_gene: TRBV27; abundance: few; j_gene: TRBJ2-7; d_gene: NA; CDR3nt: TGTGCCAGCAGTCCCCAGAGGGATAGGCCCTCCTACGAGCAGTACTTC; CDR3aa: CASSPQRDRPSYEQYF
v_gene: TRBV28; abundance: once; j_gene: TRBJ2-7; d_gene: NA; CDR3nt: TGTGCCACCGGAAGGGAAACGGGGGAGCAGTACTTC; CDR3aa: CATGRETGEQYF
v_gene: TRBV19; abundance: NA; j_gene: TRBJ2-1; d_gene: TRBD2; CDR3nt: TGTGCCACCCGACTAGCAGATCTAGCGGGGGCGTACAATGAGCAGTTCTTC; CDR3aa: CATRLADLAGAYNEQFF
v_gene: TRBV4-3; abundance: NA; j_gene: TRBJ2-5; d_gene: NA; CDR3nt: TGCGCCAGCAGCCAAGCCCTTCCAGGGGCCAGCGGACAAGAGACCCAGTACTTC; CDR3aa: CASSQALPGASGQETQYF
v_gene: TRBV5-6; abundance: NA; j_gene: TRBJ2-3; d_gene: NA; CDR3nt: TGTGCCAGCAGCTTGGCCCTAGCCTATAAAGATACGCAGTATTTT; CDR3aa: CASSLALAYKDTQYF
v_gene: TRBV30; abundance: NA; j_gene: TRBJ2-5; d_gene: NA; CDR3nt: TGTGCCTGGAGTCTCAGGGCCGGAGTGGAGACCCAGTACTTC; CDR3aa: CAWSLRAGVETQYF
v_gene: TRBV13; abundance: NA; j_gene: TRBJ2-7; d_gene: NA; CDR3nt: TGTGCCAGCAGCCGAAGACTAGCAGGAGGGGGGGACGAGCAGTACTTC; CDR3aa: CASSRRLAGGGDEQYF
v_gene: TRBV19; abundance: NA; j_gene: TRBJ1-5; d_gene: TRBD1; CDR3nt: TGTGCCAGTAGTCTTGGACAGGGGGCTCAGCCCCAGCATTTT; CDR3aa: CASSLGQGAQPQHF
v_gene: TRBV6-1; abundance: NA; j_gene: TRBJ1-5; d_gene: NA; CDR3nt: TGTGGTTCGGTGACAGTACATAGCAATCAGCCCCAGCATTTT; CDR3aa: CGSVTVHSNQPQHF
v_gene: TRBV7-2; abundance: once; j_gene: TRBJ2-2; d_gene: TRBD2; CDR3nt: TGTGCCAGCAGCCCGCATTTACTAGCGGGGGGTACCGGGGAGCTGTTTTTT; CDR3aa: CASSPHLLAGGTGELFF
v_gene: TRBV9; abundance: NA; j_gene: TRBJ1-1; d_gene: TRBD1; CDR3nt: TGTGCCAGCAGTTCGGACAGGGTAGTAAAGAACACTGAAGCTTTCTTT; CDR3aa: CASSSDRVVKNTEAFF
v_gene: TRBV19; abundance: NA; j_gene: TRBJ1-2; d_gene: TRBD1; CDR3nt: TGTGCCAGTAGTCTCCGACAGGGCACAGGTCATGGCTACACCTTC; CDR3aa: CASSLRQGTGHGYTF
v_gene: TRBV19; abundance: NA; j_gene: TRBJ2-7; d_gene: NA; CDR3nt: TGTGCCAGCGGACTGACAAACGGAGAGCAGTACTTC; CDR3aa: CASGLTNGEQYF
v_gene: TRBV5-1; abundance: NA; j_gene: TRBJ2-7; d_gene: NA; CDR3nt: TGCGCCAGCAGCTTAGCAGGGGACGAGCAGTACTTC; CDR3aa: CASSLAGDEQYF
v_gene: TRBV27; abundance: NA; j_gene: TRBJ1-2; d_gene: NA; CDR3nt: TGTGCCAGCAGTTTATTCCAGGGGTCATTCTATGGCTACACCTTC; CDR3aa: CASSLFQGSFYGYTF
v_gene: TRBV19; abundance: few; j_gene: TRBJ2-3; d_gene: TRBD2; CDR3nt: TGTGCCAGTAGCCTCACTAGCGGTAGCACAGATACGCAGTATTTT; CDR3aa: CASSLTSGSTDTQYF
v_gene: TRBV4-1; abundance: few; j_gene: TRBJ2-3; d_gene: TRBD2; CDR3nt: TGCGCCAGCAGCTCTTGGGGTAGCGGGAGTGATACGCAGTATTTT; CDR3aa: CASSSWGSGSDTQYF
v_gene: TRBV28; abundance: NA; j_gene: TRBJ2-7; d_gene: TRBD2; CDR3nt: TGTGCCAGCAGCACGACTAGCGGGAGCGGGTACGAGCAGTACTTC; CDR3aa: CASSTTSGSGYEQYF
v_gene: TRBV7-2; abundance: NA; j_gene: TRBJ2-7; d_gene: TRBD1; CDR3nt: TGTGCCAGCAGCTGGGACAGTCACAGCTCCTACGAGCAGTACTTC; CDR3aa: CASSWDSHSSYEQYF
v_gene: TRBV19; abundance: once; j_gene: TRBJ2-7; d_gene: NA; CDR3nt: TGTGCCAGTAGTATTGGGGGCGGGAGCCCTCTCTACGAGCAGTACTTC; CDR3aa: CASSIGGGSPLYEQYF
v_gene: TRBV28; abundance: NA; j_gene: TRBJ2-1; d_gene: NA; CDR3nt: TGTGCCAGCAGTTTAGGGGCAGTCTCCTACAATGAGCAGTTCTTC; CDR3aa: CASSLGAVSYNEQFF
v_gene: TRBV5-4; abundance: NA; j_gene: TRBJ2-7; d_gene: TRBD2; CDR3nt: TGTGCCAGCAGCTTACCTAGCGGGGTCTCCTACGAGCAGTACTTC; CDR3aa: CASSLPSGVSYEQYF